The 8 T cell receptor beta chains below were found in one sample sequenced in a study of cytotoxic CD8 clonotypes in ibrutinib-treated CLL. Sequencing used immunoSEQ multiplex PCR; TCRdb keeps in-frame clones, though not all of them. The table lists 60,000 to 95,000 clones, 75% to 90% of them singletons. The specimen comprised PBMCs, sampled after 24 months of ibrutinib treatment. The receptors were sampled from a human donor with chronic lymphocytic leukemia.

Many counts were recorded for this clone. This sequence joins TRBV5-5 and TRBJ1-5; tentative D call: TRBD1 (5 bases). Germline V CDR1 and CDR2: SGHKS, YYEKEE (reference sequence). The V and J ends lost 3 bases and 0 bases respectively, with 16 bases between them. CDR3 length: 17 amino acids. The CDR3: CASSSHRRGVSNQPQHF. The DNA of the CDR3 is TGTGCCAGCAGCTCCCATCGTAGAGGGGTTAGCAATCAGCCCCAGCATTTT.

This rearrangement joins TRBV6-5 to TRBJ2-7; a weak D match, TRBD1 (6 bases). V was clipped by 5 bases and J by 2 bases, with 13 bases between them. The CDR3 is 14 residues long. Germline V gene sequence: CDR1 MNHEY, CDR2 SVGAGI. The CDR3 bases are TGTGCCAGCAGTCCTCGGGACACAGCCTACGAGCAGTACTTC. Amino acids: CASSPRDTAYEQYF.

This clone was seen a single time. This sequence joins TRBV5-1 and TRBJ1-3; tentative D call: TRBD1 (5 bases). Deletions cut 1 base from V and 0 bases from J, with 17 bases between. This CDR3 region has 18 residues. Germline CDR1 reads SGHRS; CDR2 reads YFSETQ. The CDR3 DNA sequence: TGCGCCAGCAGCTTGTCTTGGGGGAAGGAGAGCTCTGGAAACACCATATATTTT. Translation: CASSLSWGKESSGNTIYF.

This chain connects TRBV19 to TRBJ2-3; the D gene is possibly TRBD2 (5 bases). This CDR3 contains 16 residues. Germline CDR1 is LNHDA and CDR2 is SQIVND (reference sequence). V was clipped by 6 bases and J by 2 bases, with 18 bases between them. This CDR3 is CASRHSLGVFTDTQYF. In DNA form, the CDR3 reads TGTGCCAGTAGACATAGCCTCGGGGTATTCACAGATACGCAGTATTTT.

The V and J genes are TRBV28 and TRBJ2-7; tentative D call: TRBD1 (6 bases). CDR1 MDHEN and CDR2 SYDVKM come from the germline V gene. The CDR3 has 14 residues. V was clipped by 7 bases and J by 0 bases, with 13 bases between them. The CDR3 sequence: CASMGTSSSYEQYF. DNA of the CDR3: TGTGCCAGCATGGGGACATCGAGCTCCTACGAGCAGTACTTC.

The chain carries TRBV19 and TRBJ2-3; 9 nucleotides align to TRBD2. Germline-derived CDR1 and CDR2 are LNHDA and SQIVND (reference sequence). CDR3 length: 16 amino acids. J gave up 3 bases and V 5 bases, and 9 bases lay outside the gene matches. The CDR3 is CASSASMSGRTDTQYF. The CDR3 nucleotides read TGTGCCAGTAGTGCCTCGATGAGCGGGAGGACAGATACGCAGTATTTT.

The chain is built from TRBV6-6 and TRBJ2-7; D might be TRBD1 or TRBD2, each matching 6 bases. Germline V gene data show CDR1 as MNHNY and CDR2 as SVGAGI (reference sequence). The CDR3 runs to 14 residues. Deletions cut 4 bases from V and 6 bases from J, with 16 bases between. In DNA form, the CDR3 reads TGTGCCAGCAGTTCCGCCCGAAAGGGGGGCGAGCAGTACTTC. Translating gives CASSSARKGGEQYF.

The V and J genes are TRBV7-2 and TRBJ1-3; D not resolved. Germline V gives CDR1 SGHTA, CDR2 FQGNSA. The CDR3 sequence is 15 residues long. Trimming shortened V by 5 bases and J by 1 base, and 12 bases separated the two germline ends. CDR3 in DNA: TGTGCCAGCAGCCTCCACGCGGGTTCTGGAAACACCATATATTTT. Protein sequence: CASSLHAGSGNTIYF.